The sample holds many counts of the clone carrying this T cell receptor (beta chain). Its antigen remains unidentified. The data are from a study of T cells in Graves' hyperthyroidism and ophthalmopathy. V was clipped by 5 bases and J by 6 bases; unmatched bases: 0. The V gene's germline CDR1 is GTSNPN and CDR2 SVGIG (reference sequence). The CDR3 sequence is 13 residues long. Points from the study as a whole: Onset of ophthalmopathy came a median approximately 6 months after the model predicted it.

TCR beta CDR3 regions were amplified from RNA transcripts. A set of HTBI primers served as the primers for a first-round RT-PCR of the TCR CDR3. Using its own MiXCR run on the multiplex PCR reads, TCRdb lists one record per CDR3 protein. The sample lists roughly 380,000 distinct CDR3 sequences, roughly 13% occurring once. The receptor comes from a woman aged 18-29 years with Graves' hyperthyroidism. The sequenced material came from blood. The rearrangement uses TRBV30 and TRBJ2-1, with TRBD2 matching over 14 bases. CDR3 DNA: TGTGCCTGGGGGACTAGCGGGAGCAATGAGCAGTTCTTC. It is translated as CAWGTSGSNEQFF.